This TCR beta chain was obtained from a study of T cells in Graves' hyperthyroidism and ophthalmopathy. Researchers took RNA transcripts and amplified the TCR beta CDR3 regions from them. Initially, a first-round RT-PCR of the TCR CDR3 employed the HTBI primer set. TCRdb redid the calling of the multiplex PCR reads with MiXCR, one entry per CDR3 protein. Here the sample spans hundreds of thousands of distinct CDR3 sequences, around 42% being singletons. The length of the CDR3 is 15 residues. V was shortened by 11 bases and J by 1 base, with 16 bases between the two germline ends. Germline V gene lookup returns CDR1 KGHDR and CDR2 SFDVKD. Notes on the study in general: Blood also held most thyroid clonotypes expanded beyond 0.001.

For this clonotype: The antigen remains unidentified.

The chain links TRBV24-1 to TRBJ2-2; D remains unclear. The TCR sequence derives from a woman aged 18-30 years with Graves' hyperthyroidism. Sequences were obtained from peripheral blood or thyroid tissue (not recorded which). The CDR3, as DNA: TGTGCCAGTAAACGCCCTGGCGGGAACACCGGGGAGCTGTTTTTT. Translating it yields CASKRPGGNTGELFF.